This T cell receptor (beta chain) was sequenced during a study of preoperative IRX-2 immunotherapy in early breast cancer. Treatment in this sample: preoperative locoregional IRX-2 cytokine immunotherapy. Samples came from a phase Ib trial of preoperative locoregional IRX-2 cytokine immunotherapy. Sequencing used immunoSEQ multiplex PCR; TCRdb keeps in-frame clones, though not all of them. Of 40,000 to 50,000 clones in the sample, about 80% were seen once. The CDR3 is 14 amino acids. Germline V gene data show CDR1 as LNHDA and CDR2 as SQIVND (reference sequence). V dropped 3 bases and J dropped 5 bases, with 13 bases sitting between them.

Here the sequenced sample was tumor tissue, taken after IRX-2 immunotherapy. This clonotype was sampled from a human donor with breast cancer. The chain carries TRBV19 and TRBJ2-5; TRBD1 or TRBD2 may be the D gene (5 bases each). Here the CDR3 DNA reads TGTGCCAGTAGTATGATGGGGGAACAGGAGACCCAGTACTTC. It translates to CASSMMGEQETQYF.